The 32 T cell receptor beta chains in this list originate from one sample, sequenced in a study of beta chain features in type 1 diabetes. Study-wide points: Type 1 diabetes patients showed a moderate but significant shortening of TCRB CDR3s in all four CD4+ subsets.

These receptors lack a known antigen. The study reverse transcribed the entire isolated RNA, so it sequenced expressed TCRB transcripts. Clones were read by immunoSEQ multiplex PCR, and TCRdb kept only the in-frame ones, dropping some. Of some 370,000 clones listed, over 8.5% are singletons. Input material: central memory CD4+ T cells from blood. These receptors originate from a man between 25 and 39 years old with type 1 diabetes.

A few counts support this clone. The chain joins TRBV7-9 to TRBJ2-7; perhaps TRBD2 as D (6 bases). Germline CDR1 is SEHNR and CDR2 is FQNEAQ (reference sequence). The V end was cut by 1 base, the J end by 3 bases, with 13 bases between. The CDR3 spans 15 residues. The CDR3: CASSLGGAIYYEQYF. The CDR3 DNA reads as TGTGCCAGCAGCTTAGGCGGGGCAATTTACTACGAGCAGTACTTC.

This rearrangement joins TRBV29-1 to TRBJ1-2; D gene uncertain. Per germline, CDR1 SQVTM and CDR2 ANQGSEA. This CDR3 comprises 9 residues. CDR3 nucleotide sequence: TGCTCTACTACCGGAGGCTACACCTTC. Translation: CSTTGGYTF.

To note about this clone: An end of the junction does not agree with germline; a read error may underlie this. CDR3 nucleotide sequence: TGTGCCATCAGTGACAAGGGGATGAACACTGAAGCTTTCTTT. It yields the protein CAISDKGMNTEAFF. J is TRBJ1-1 and V is TRBV6-5, with D tentatively TRBD1 (5 bases). Germline assignment: CDR1 MNHEY and CDR2 SVGAGI. This CDR3 has 14 amino acids.

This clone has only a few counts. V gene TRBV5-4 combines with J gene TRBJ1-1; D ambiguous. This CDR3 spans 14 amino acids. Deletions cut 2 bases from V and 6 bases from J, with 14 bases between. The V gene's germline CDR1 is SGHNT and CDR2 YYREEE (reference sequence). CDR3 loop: CASSFRLVGAEAFF. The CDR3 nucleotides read TGTGCCAGCAGCTTTCGCCTGGTTGGGGCTGAAGCTTTCTTT.

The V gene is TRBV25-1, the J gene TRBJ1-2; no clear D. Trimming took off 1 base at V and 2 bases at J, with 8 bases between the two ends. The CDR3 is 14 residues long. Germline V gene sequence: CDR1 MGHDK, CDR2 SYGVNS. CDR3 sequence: CASSEFGGNYGYTF. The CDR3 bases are TGTGCCAGCAGTGAATTCGGCGGGAACTATGGCTACACCTTC.

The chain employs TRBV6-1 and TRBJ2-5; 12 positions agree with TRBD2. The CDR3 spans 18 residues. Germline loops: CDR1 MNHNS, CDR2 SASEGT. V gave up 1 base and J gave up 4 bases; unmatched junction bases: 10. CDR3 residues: CASSEGLAGGRMGETQYF. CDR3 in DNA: TGTGCCAGCAGTGAAGGGCTAGCGGGAGGGCGAATGGGAGAGACCCAGTACTTC.

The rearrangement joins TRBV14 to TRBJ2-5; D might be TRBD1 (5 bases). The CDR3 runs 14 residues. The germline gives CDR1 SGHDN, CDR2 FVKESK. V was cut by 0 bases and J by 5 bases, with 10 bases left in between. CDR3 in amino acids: CASSQDQGWETQYF. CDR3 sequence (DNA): TGTGCCAGCAGCCAAGATCAGGGTTGGGAGACCCAGTACTTC.

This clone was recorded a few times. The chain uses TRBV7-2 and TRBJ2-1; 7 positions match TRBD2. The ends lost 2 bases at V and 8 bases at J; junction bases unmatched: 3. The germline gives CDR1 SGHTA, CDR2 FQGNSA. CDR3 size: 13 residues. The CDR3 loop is CASSLTGGHEQFF. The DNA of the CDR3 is TGTGCCAGCAGCTTAACGGGAGGTCATGAGCAGTTCTTC.

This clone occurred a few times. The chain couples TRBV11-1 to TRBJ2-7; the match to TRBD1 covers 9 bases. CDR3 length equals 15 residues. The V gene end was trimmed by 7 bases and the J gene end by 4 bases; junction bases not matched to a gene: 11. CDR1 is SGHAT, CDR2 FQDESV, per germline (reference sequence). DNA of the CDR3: TGTGCCAGCACACGTGGGACAGGGAGTGCGTACGAGCAGTACTTC. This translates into CASTRGTGSAYEQYF. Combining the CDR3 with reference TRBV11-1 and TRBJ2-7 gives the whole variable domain EAEVAQSPRYKITEKSQAVAFWCDPISGHATLYWYRQILGQGPELLVQFQDESVVDDSQLPKDRFSAERLKGVDSTLKIQPAELGDSAMYLCASTRGTGSAYEQYFGPGTRLTVT.

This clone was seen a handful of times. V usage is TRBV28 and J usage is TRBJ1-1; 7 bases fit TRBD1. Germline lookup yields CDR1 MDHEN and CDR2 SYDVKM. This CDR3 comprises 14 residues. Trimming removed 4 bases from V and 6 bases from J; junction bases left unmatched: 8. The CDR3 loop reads CASSSSSDRAEAFF. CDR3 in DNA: TGTGCCAGCAGTTCCTCCTCAGACAGGGCTGAAGCTTTCTTT.

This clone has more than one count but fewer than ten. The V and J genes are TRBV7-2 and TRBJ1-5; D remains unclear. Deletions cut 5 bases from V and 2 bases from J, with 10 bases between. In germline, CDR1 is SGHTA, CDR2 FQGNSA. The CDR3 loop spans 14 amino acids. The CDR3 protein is CASSQRAGNQPQHF. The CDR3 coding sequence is TGTGCCAGCAGCCAGCGGGCAGGCAATCAGCCCCAGCATTTT.

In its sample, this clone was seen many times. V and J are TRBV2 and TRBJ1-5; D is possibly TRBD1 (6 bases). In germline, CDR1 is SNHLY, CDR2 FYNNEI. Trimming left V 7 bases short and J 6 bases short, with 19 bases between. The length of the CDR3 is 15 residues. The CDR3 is CASKGLLTGFQPQHF. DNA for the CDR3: TGTGCCAGCAAGGGATTACTTACAGGGTTTCAGCCCCAGCATTTT.

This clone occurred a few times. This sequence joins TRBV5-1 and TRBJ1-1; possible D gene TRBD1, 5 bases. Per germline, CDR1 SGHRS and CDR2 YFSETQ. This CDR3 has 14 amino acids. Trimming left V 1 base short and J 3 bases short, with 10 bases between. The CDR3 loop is CASSLTGPHTEAFF. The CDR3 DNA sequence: TGCGCCAGCAGCTTGACGGGGCCGCACACTGAAGCTTTCTTT.

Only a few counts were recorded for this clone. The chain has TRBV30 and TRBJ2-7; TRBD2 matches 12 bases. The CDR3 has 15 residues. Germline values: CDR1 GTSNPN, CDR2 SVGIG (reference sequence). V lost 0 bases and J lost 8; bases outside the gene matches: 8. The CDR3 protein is CAWSVGLAGGPKQYF. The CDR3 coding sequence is TGTGCCTGGAGTGTAGGGCTAGCGGGAGGGCCGAAGCAGTACTTC.

The DNA of the CDR3 is TGTGCCAGCAGCGTAGGCGGCTATCAAGAGACCCAGTACTTC. The encoded protein is CASSVGGYQETQYF. The V gene is TRBV9, the J gene TRBJ2-5; no reliable D call. Germline V gene sequence: CDR1 SGDLS, CDR2 YYNGEE. CDR3 length: 14 residues. Trimming stripped 0 bases from V and 2 bases from J, with 8 bases between.

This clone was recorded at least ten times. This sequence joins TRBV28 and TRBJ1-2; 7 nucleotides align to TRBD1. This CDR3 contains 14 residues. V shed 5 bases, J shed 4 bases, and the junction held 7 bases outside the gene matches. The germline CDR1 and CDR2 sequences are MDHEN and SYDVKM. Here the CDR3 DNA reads TGTGCCAGCAGTGGAACCGGGACAGCCTATGGCTACACCTTC. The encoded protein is CASSGTGTAYGYTF.

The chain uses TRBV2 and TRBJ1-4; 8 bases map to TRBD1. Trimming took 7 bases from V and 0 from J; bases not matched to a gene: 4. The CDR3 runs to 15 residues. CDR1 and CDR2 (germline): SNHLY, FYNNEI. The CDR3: CASTGQASTNEKLFF. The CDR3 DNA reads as TGTGCCAGCACGGGACAGGCCTCAACTAATGAAAAACTGTTTTTT.

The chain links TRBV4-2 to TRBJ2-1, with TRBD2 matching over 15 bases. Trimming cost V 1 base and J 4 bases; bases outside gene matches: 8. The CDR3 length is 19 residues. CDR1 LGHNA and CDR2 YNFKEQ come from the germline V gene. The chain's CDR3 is CASSQAGLAGGPTYNEQFF. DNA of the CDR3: TGTGCCAGCAGCCAAGCAGGACTAGCGGGAGGGCCCACGTACAATGAGCAGTTCTTC.

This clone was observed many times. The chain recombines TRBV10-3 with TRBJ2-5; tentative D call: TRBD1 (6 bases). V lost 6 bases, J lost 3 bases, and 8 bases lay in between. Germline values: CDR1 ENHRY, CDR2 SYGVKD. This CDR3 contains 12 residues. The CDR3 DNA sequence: TGTGCCATCAGCCACAGGGAAGAGACCCAGTACTTC. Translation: CAISHREETQYF.

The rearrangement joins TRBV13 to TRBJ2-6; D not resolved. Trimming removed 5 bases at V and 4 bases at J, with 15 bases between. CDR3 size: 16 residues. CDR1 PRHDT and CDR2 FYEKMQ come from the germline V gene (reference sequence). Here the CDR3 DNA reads TGTGCCAGCAGCCCCCTTCTCGGCTACGGGGCCAACGTCCTGACTTTC. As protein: CASSPLLGYGANVLTF.

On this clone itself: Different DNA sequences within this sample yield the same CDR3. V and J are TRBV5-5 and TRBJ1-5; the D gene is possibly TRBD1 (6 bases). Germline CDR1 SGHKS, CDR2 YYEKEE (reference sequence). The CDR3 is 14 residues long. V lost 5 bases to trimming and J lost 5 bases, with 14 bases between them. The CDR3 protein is CASSWTAGDQPQHF. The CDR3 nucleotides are TGTGCCAGCAGTTGGACAGCCGGGGATCAGCCCCAGCATTTT.

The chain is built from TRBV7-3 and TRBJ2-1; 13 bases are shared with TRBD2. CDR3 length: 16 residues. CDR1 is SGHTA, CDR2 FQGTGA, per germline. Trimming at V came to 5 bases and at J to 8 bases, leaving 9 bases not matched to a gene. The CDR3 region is CASSPRLAGGHHEQFF. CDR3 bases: TGTGCCAGCAGCCCTCGACTAGCGGGGGGTCACCATGAGCAGTTCTTC.

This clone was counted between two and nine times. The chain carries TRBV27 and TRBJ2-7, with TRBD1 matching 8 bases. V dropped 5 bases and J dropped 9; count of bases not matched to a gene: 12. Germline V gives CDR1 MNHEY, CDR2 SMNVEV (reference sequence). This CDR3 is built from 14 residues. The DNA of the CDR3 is TGTGCCAGCAGTCCAACCCGGACAGGGCACCGGCAGTACTTC. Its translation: CASSPTRTGHRQYF.

The CDR3 DNA reads TGTGCCAGTAGTATCGGGACAAGGGGCCGGCGAGAGCAGTACTTC. It specifies CASSIGTRGRREQYF. This sequence joins TRBV19 and TRBJ2-7; D might be TRBD1 (6 bases). Germline loops: CDR1 LNHDA, CDR2 SQIVND (reference sequence). V shed 3 bases and J shed 7 bases, with 19 bases lying between them. The CDR3 has 15 amino acids.

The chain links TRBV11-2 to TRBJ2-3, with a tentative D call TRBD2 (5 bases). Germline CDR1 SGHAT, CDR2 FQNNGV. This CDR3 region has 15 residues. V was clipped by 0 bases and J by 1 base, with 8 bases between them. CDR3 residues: CASSLDGKGTDTQYF. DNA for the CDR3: TGTGCCAGCAGCTTAGACGGGAAGGGCACAGATACGCAGTATTTT.

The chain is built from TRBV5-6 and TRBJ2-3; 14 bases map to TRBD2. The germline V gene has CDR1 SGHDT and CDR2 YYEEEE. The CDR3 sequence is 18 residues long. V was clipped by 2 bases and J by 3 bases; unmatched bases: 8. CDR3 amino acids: CASSFKGLAGAQTDTQYF. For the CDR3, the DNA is TGTGCCAGCAGCTTTAAGGGACTAGCGGGAGCACAAACAGATACGCAGTATTTT.

The CDR3 DNA reads TGTGCCAGCAGCCAAGGCCCGGAGGGGGAGCAGTTCTTC. Protein sequence: CASSQGPEGEQFF. The chain joins TRBV14 to TRBJ2-1, with D possibly being TRBD2 (6 bases). Trimming shortened V by 1 base and J by 10 bases, and 11 bases separated the two germline ends. Germline V lookup: CDR1 SGHDN, CDR2 FVKESK. The CDR3 has 13 residues. The full variable domain, with the rest looked up from reference TRBV14 and TRBJ2-1, is EAGVTQFPSHSVIEKGQTVTLRCDPISGHDNLYWYRRVMGKEIKFLLHFVKESKQDESGMPNNRFLAERTGGTYSTLKVQPAELEDSGVYFCASSQGPEGEQFFGPGTRLTVL.

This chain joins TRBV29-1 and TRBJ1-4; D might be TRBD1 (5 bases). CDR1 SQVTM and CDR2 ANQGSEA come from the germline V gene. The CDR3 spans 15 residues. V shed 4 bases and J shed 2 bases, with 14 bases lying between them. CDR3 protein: CSVVPGSGTNEKLFF. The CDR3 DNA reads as TGCAGCGTTGTTCCAGGGAGTGGGACTAATGAAAAACTGTTTTTT. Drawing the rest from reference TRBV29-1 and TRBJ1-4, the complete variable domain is SAVISQKPSRDICQRGTSLTIQCQVDSQVTMMFWYRQQPGQSLTLIATANQGSEATYESGFVIDKFPISRPNLTFSTLTVSNMSPEDSSIYLCSVVPGSGTNEKLFFGSGTQLSVL.

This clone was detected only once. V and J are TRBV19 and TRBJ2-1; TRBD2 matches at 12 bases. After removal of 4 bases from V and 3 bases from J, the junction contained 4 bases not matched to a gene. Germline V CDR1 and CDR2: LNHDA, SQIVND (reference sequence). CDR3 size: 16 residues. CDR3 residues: CASSTRTSGIYNEQFF. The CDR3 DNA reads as TGTGCCAGTAGTACACGGACTAGCGGGATCTACAATGAGCAGTTCTTC.

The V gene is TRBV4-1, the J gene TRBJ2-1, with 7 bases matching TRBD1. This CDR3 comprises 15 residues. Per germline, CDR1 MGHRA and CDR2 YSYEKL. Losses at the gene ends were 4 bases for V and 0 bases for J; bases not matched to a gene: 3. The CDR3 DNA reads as TGCGCCAGCAGCCGACAGGGCTACTCCTACAATGAGCAGTTCTTC. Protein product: CASSRQGYSYNEQFF.

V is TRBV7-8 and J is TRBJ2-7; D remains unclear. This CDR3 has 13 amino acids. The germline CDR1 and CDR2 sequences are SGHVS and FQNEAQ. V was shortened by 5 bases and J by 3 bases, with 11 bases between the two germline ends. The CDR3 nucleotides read TGTGCCAGCAGCCTATTGACAATCTACGAGCAGTACTTC. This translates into CASSLLTIYEQYF. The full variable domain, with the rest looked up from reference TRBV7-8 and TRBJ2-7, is GAGVSQSPRYKVAKRGQDVALRCDPISGHVSLFWYQQALGQGPEFLTYFQNEAQLDKSGLPSDRFFAERPEGSVSTLKIQRTQQEDSAVYLCASSLLTIYEQYFGPGTRLTVT.

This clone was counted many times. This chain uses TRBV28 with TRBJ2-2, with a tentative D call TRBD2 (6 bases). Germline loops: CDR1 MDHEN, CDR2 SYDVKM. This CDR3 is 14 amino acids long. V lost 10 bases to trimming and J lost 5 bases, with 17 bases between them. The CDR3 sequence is CATRGSGATGELFF. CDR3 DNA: TGTGCCACCCGAGGTAGCGGAGCAACCGGGGAGCTGTTTTTT.